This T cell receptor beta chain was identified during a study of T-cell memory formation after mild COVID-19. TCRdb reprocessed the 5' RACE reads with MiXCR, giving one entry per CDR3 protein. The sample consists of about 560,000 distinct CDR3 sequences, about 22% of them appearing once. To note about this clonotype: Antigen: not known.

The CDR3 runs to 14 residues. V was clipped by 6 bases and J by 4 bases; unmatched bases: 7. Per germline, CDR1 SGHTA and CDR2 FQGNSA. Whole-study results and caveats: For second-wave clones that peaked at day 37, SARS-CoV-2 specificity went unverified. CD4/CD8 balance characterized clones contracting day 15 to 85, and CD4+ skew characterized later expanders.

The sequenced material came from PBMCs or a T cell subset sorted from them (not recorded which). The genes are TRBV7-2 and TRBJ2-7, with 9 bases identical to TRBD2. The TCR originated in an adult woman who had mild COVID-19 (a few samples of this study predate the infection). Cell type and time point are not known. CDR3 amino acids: CASSRSGLAYEQYF. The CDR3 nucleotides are TGTGCCAGCAGTCGCTCGGGACTAGCTTACGAGCAGTACTTC.